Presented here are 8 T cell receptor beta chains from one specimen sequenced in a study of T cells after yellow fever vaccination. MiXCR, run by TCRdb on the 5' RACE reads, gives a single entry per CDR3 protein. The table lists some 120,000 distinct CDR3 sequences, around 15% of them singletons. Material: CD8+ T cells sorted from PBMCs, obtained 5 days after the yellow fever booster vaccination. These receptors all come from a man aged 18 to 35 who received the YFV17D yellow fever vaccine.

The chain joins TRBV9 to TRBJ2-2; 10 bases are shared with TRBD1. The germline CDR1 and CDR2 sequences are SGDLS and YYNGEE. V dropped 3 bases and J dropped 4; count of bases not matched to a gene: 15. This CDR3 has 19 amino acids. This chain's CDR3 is CASSGNSKTGQGFTGELFF. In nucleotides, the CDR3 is TGTGCCAGCAGCGGGAACTCAAAAACGGGACAGGGGTTCACCGGGGAGCTGTTTTTT.

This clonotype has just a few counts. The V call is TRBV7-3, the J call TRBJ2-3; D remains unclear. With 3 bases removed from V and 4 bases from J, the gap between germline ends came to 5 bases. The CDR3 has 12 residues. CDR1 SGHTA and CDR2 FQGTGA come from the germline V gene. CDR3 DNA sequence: TGTGCCAGCAGCTTCGGGTCAGATACGCAGTATTTT. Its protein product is CASSFGSDTQYF.

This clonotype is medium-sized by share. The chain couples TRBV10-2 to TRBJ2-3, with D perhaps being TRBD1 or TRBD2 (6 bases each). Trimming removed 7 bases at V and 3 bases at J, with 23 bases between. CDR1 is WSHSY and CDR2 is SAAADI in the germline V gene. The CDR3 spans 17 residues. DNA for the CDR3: TGCGCCAGCACCGCTCTTTTTGGGGGGCAACGGACAGATACGCAGTATTTT. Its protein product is CASTALFGGQRTDTQYF.

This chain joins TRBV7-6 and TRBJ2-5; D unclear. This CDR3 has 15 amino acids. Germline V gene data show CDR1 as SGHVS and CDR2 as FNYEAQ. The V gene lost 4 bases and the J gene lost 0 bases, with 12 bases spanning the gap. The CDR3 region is CASSSPSVDQETQYF. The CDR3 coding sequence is TGTGCCAGCAGCTCCCCATCCGTCGACCAAGAGACCCAGTACTTC.

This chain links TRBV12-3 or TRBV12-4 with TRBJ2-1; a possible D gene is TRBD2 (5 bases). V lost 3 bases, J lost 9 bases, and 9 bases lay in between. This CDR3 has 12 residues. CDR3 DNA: TGTGCCAGCAGTTTCTCCAGCGGTGAGCAGTTCTTC. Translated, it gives CASSFSSGEQFF.

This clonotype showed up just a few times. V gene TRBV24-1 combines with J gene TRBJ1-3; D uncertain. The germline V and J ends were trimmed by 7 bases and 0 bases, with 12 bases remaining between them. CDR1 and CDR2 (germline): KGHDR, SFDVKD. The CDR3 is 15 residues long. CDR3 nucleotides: TGTGCCACCAGCCAGTTCGAAAGCTCTGGAAACACCATATATTTT. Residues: CATSQFESSGNTIYF.

The CDR3 DNA follows: TGTGCCAGCAGCGCAGGACAGGGGAATTCACCCCTCCACTTT. This encodes CASSAGQGNSPLHF. The V gene is TRBV7-8, the J gene TRBJ1-6; TRBD1 aligns across 9 bases. J gave up 7 bases and V 5 bases, and 3 bases lay outside the gene matches. The CDR3 is 14 amino acids. Germline CDR1 and CDR2: SGHVS and FQNEAQ.

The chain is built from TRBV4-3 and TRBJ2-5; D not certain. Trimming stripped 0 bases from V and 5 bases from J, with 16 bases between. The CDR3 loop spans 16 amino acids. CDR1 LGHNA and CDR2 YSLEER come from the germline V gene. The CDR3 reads CASSQDRVGLGETQYF. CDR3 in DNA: TGCGCCAGCAGCCAAGATCGTGTAGGTTTAGGGGAGACCCAGTACTTC.